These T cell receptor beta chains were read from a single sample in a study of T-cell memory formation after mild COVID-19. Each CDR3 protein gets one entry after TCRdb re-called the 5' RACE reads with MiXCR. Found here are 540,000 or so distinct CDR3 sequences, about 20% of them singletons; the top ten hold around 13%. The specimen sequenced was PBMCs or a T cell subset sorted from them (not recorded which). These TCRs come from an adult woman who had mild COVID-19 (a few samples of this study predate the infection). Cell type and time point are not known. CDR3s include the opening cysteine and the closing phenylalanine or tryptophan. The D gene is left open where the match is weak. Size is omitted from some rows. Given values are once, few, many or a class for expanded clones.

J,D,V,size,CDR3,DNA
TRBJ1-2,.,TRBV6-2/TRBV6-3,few,CASSYSSPAMPDGYTF,TGTGCCAGCAGTTACTCGTCGCCAGCGATGCCCGATGGCTACACCTTC
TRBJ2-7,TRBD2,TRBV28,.,CASSTSGGPPYEQYF,TGTGCCAGCAGTACCAGCGGGGGGCCCCCTTACGAGCAGTACTTC
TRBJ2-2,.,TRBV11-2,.,CASSLYETGELFF,TGTGCCAGCAGCTTATATGAAACCGGGGAGCTGTTTTTT
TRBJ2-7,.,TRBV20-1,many,CSALNRDRAYEQYF,TGCAGTGCACTCAACCGGGACCGCGCCTACGAGCAGTACTTC
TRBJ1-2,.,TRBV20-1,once,CSARERGTYGYTF,TGCAGTGCTAGAGAGCGGGGCACCTATGGCTACACCTTC
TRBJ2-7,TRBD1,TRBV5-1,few,CASSLHPGQNYEQYF,TGCGCCAGCAGCTTGCATCCGGGACAGAACTACGAGCAGTACTTC
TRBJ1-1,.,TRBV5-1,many,CASSLGPEAFF,TGTGCCAGCAGCTTAGGCCCTGAAGCTTTCTTT
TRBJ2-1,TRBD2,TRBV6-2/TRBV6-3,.,CASSYTRLAREQFF,TGTGCCAGCAGTTACACCCGACTAGCTCGGGAGCAGTTCTTC
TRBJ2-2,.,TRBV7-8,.,CASSSIPTELFF,TGTGCCAGCAGCTCAATCCCGACGGAGCTGTTTTTT
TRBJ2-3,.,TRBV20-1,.,CSALGERALTDTQYF,TGCAGTGCTCTGGGTGAGCGGGCCCTCACAGATACGCAGTATTTT
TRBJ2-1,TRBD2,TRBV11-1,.,CASSLGLAPIGEQFF,TGTGCCAGCAGCTTGGGACTAGCTCCGATCGGTGAGCAGTTCTTC
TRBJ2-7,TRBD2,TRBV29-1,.,CSVAGGRAAYEQYF,TGCAGCGTTGCGGGAGGCCGGGCGGCCTACGAGCAGTACTTC
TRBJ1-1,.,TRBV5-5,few,CASSLPGAGTEAFF,TGTGCCAGCAGCTTGCCGGGGGCTGGCACTGAAGCTTTCTTT
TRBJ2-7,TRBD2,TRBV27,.,CASSQLGTSGKYEQYF,TGTGCCAGCAGCCAATTGGGGACTAGCGGGAAGTACGAGCAGTACTTC
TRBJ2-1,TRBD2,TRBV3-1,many,CASSPPLAVYNEQFF,TGTGCCAGCAGCCCCCCCCTAGCGGTCTACAATGAGCAGTTCTTC
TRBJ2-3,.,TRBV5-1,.,CASVVGVGADTQYF,TGCGCCAGCGTGGTCGGGGTGGGGGCAGATACGCAGTATTTT
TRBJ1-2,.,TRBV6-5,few,CASSYLPGAYTF,TGTGCCAGCAGTTACCTTCCGGGCGCCTACACCTTC
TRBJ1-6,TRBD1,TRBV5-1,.,CASSLAGDRGPNSPLHF,TGCGCCAGCAGCTTGGCCGGGGACAGAGGGCCGAATTCACCCCTCCACTTT